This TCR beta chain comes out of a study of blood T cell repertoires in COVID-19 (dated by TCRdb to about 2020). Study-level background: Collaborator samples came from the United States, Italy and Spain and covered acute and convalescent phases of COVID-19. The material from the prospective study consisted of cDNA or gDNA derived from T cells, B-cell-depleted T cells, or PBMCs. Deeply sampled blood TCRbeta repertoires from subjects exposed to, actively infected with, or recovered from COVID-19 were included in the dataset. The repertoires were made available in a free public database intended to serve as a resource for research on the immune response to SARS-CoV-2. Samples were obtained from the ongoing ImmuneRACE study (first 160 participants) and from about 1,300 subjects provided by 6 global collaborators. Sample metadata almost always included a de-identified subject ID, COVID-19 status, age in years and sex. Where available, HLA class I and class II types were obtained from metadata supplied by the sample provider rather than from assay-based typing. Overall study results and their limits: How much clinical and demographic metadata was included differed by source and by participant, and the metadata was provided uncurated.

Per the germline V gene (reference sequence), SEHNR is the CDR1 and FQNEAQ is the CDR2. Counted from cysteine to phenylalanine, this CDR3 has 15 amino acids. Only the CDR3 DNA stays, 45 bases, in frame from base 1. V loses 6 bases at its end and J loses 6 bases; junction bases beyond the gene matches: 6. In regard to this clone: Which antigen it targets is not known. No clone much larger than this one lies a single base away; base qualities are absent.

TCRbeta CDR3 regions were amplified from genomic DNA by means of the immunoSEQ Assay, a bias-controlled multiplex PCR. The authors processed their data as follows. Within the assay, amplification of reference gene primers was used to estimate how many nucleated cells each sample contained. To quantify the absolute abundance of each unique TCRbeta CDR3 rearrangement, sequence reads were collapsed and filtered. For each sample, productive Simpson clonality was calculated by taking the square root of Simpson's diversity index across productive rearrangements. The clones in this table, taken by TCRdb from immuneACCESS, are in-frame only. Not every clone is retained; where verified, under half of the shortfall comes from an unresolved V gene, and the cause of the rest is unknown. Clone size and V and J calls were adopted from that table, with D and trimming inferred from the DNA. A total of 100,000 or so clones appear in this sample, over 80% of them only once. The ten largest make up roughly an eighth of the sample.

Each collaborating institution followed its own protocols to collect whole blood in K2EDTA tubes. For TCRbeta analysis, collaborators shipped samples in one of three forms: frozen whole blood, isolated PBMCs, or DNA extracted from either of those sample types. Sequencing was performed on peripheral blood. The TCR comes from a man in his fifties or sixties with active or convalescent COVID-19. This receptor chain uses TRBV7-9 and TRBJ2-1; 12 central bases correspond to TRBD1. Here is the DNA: TGTGCCAGCAGTAGTGGGACAGGGGGCCGCAATGAGCAGTTCTTC. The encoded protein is CASSSGTGGRNEQFF.